This T cell receptor (beta chain) was retrieved from a study of early T cells in non-severe SARS-CoV-2 infection. The CDR3 extends over 19 amino acids. CDR1 and CDR2 from the germline V gene are KGHSH and LQKENI. V lost 1 base and J 0 bases, leaving 16 bases between the germline ends. In its sample, this clonotype was seen many times. The protocol attached unique molecular identifiers to individual cDNA molecules. TCRdb re-analysed the 5' RACE reads in MiXCR, keeping a single row per CDR3 protein. The table records 20,000 to 25,000 distinct CDR3 sequences, around 4.5% of them present only once. Sequencing used whole blood. This clonotype was sampled from an adult who was a healthcare worker with PCR-confirmed SARS-CoV-2 infection or an uninfected control (not recorded which). This rearrangement joins TRBV18 to TRBJ2-6, with TRBD1 as a possible D gene (5 bases). The chain's CDR3 is CASSPRFVEDNSGANVLTF. The CDR3 region has the DNA TGTGCCAGCTCACCACGCTTCGTTGAGGACAACTCTGGGGCCAACGTCCTGACTTTC.